The clone carrying this T cell receptor (beta chain) was counted many times. No antigen is known for it. The data are from a study of blood T cells in healthy people across ages. Study findings and constraints: Significant beta diversity loss was already apparent by age approximately 38, declining roughly linearly.

A second PCR, run for about 6 to 11 cycles, used a sample-barcoded 5' primer plus a J-beta primer mix. Carrying 12 random nucleotides, a template-switch adaptor labeled each individual cDNA molecule. TCRdb itself ran the 5' RACE reads through MiXCR, one entry per CDR3 protein. The sample shows 1.5 million to 2 million distinct CDR3 sequences, 28% of them seen only once. The CDR3 loop spans 11 amino acids. The V gene lost 8 bases and the J gene lost 3 bases, with 11 bases spanning the gap. Germline V CDR1 and CDR2: SQVTM, ANQGSEA. The chain couples TRBV29-1 to TRBJ2-7, with D unresolved. The origin of this receptor is a woman aged 30 to 39 in good health. Source material: blood. The CDR3 loop is CSISWSYEQYF. The CDR3 DNA follows: TGCAGCATCTCCTGGAGCTACGAGCAGTACTTC.